One sample yielded the 8 T cell receptor beta chains listed below, sequenced in a study of blood T cell repertoires in COVID-19. The method was immunoSEQ multiplex PCR; TCRdb's version includes in-frame clones alone and lacks a portion of them. The data show some 290,000 clones, 90% to 95% seen once. Material for sequencing was PBMCs or T cells enriched from blood (not recorded which). Receptors originate from a woman younger than 45 who had been exposed to COVID-19.

The chain has TRBV12-3 or TRBV12-4 and TRBJ1-4; TRBD1 might be the D (5 bases). This CDR3 spans 13 amino acids. V was pared by 4 bases and J by 5 bases, with 8 bases between. The CDR3 loop is CASSWGRNEKLFF. CDR3 nucleotide sequence: TGTGCCAGCAGTTGGGGCAGAAATGAAAAACTGTTTTTT.

This clone was observed once. The genes are TRBV25-1 and TRBJ1-4; possible D gene TRBD1, 5 bases. Germline assignment: CDR1 MGHDK and CDR2 SYGVNS. V gave up 6 bases and J gave up 1 base, with 12 bases separating them. The length of the CDR3 is 15 residues. DNA for the CDR3: TGTGCCAGCAGCCCCCTCGGGGGAACTAATGAAAAACTGTTTTTT. Amino acids: CASSPLGGTNEKLFF.

The chain couples TRBV5-1 to TRBJ1-2; 7 bases match TRBD1. This CDR3 contains 13 residues. V shed 4 bases and J 5 bases; nucleotides not matched to a gene: 5. Germline V gene data show CDR1 as SGHRS and CDR2 as YFSETQ. As DNA, the CDR3 is TGCGCCAGCAGCCCATCACAGGGGTATGGCTACACCTTC. Protein product: CASSPSQGYGYTF.

This sequence joins TRBV3-1 (or the pseudogene TRBV3-2) and TRBJ1-1, with 11 positions matching TRBD1. This CDR3 is 13 amino acids long. V was pared by 6 bases and J by 7 bases, with 4 bases of the junction left unmatched. The germline V gene encodes CDR1 LGHDT and CDR2 YNNKEL (reference sequence). DNA of the CDR3: TGTGCCAGCAGTTGGACAGGGGGCGTTGAAGCTTTCTTT. This sequence encodes CASSWTGGVEAFF.

J is TRBJ1-6 and V is TRBV7-8; D uncertain. This CDR3 region has 16 residues. Germline values: CDR1 SGHVS, CDR2 FQNEAQ. Trimming stripped 3 bases from V and 7 bases from J, with 16 bases between. CDR3 coding DNA: TGTGCCAGCAGCTTCCCCTCTAGGCCTTCCAATTCACCCCTCCACTTT. Its translation is CASSFPSRPSNSPLHF.

The genes are TRBV30 and TRBJ1-1; tentatively, D is TRBD1 (6 bases). With 1 base removed from V and 11 bases from J, the gap between germline ends came to 14 bases. This CDR3 spans 12 amino acids. The germline gives CDR1 GTSNPN, CDR2 SVGIG (reference sequence). CDR3 DNA sequence: TGTGCCTGGAGTGCACAGGGCCCTTCGGCTTTCTTT. Amino acids: CAWSAQGPSAFF. The full variable domain, its missing parts supplied by reference TRBV30 and TRBJ1-1, is SQTIHQWPATLVQPVGSPLSLECTVEGTSNPNLYWYRQAAGRGLQLLFYSVGIGQISSEVPQNLSASRPQDRQFILSSKKLLLSDSGFYLCAWSAQGPSAFFGQGTRLTVV.

The chain has TRBV13 and TRBJ1-4; 10 bases map to TRBD1. The CDR3 totals 16 residues. V was pared by 2 bases and J by 3 bases, with 3 bases of the junction left unmatched. The germline V gene has CDR1 PRHDT and CDR2 FYEKMQ (reference sequence). CDR3 sequence reads: CASSLRQGASNEKLFF. DNA for the CDR3: TGTGCCAGCAGCTTACGACAGGGGGCCTCTAATGAAAAACTGTTTTTT.

The rearrangement links TRBV19 to TRBJ2-1, with TRBD2 matching 12 bases. V trimming: 3 bases; J trimming: 9 bases; junction bases outside the gene matches: 9. This CDR3 has 16 residues. Germline V gives CDR1 LNHDA, CDR2 SQIVND (reference sequence). This chain's CDR3 is CASSMNPSGGAAEQFF. The CDR3 nucleotides read TGTGCCAGTAGTATGAACCCTAGCGGGGGGGCTGCTGAGCAGTTCTTC.